Each of the 11 T cell receptor beta chains below was sequenced from the same sample in a study of read filtering for tumor transcriptome and immune sequencing. Molecular barcoded adaptors covering alpha/delta and beta/gamma chains were used on roughly 400 ng RNA. A single record per CDR3 protein comes from TCRdb applying MiXCR to the reads. Of 30,000 to 45,000 distinct CDR3 sequences detected, roughly an eighth appear once; the ten largest clones hold around 6.5%. Sequenced material: a population of CD138-negative cells sorted from bone marrow. These receptors all stem from a donor at least 40 years old with multiple myeloma.

The rearrangement links TRBV28 to TRBJ2-1; the D gene is possibly TRBD2 (6 bases). Trimming removed 0 bases from V and 3 bases from J, with 9 bases in between. The CDR3 sequence is 15 residues long. Germline CDR1 is MDHEN and CDR2 is SYDVKM. The DNA of the CDR3 is TGTGCCAGCAGTTTATGGACTAGGGACTACAATGAGCAGTTCTTC. As protein: CASSLWTRDYNEQFF.

This clonotype was seen many times. This sequence joins TRBV20-1 and TRBJ2-3; D is unresolved. This CDR3 contains 9 residues. Germline loops: CDR1 DFQATT, CDR2 SNEGSKA (reference sequence). CDR3 loop: CSHTDTQYF. DNA for the CDR3: TGCAGCCACACAGATACGCAGTATTTT.

The chain carries TRBV28 and TRBJ2-7, with D perhaps TRBD1 (6 bases). The CDR3 length is 16 residues. The germline V gene has CDR1 MDHEN and CDR2 SYDVKM. Between the trimmed V and J ends, which lost 6 bases and 6 bases, there was a span of 24 bases. The CDR3 protein is CASRGVQGTSTTEQYF. The CDR3 region has the DNA TGTGCCAGCAGGGGGGTACAGGGAACCTCCACGACCGAGCAGTACTTC.

This clonotype was detected a few times. The J gene is TRBJ1-5, the V gene TRBV2; D is uncertain. Germline values: CDR1 SNHLY, CDR2 FYNNEI. The V end was cut by 1 base, the J end by 5 bases, with 9 bases between. This CDR3 comprises 14 residues. The CDR3 DNA follows: TGTGCCAGCAGTGAAGGGCATATTTATCAGCCCCAGCATTTT. Translated, it gives CASSEGHIYQPQHF.

In its sample, this clonotype was seen many times. The rearrangement links TRBV5-1 to TRBJ1-1; a weak D match, TRBD1 (5 bases). The CDR3 length is 14 residues. The V gene's germline CDR1 is SGHRS and CDR2 YFSETQ. Between the trimmed V and J ends, which lost 4 bases and 0 bases, there was a span of 10 bases. The CDR3 coding sequence is TGCGCCAGCAGCCCCGGGACGGTGAACACTGAAGCTTTCTTT. It specifies CASSPGTVNTEAFF.

This clonotype was counted a few times. Being one base from a much bigger clone, this may be a read error. The V call is TRBV11-2, the J call TRBJ1-1, with D maybe TRBD1 (6 bases). Germline CDR1 and CDR2: SGHAT and FQNNGV. CDR3 length: 14 amino acids. In DNA form, the CDR3 reads TGTGCCAGCAGCTTCAGGGGCGTGAACACTGAAGCTGTCTTT. Translating it yields CASSFRGVNTEAVF.

This clonotype was found many times. The chain carries TRBV28 and TRBJ2-7, with D possibly being TRBD2 (6 bases). The CDR3 is 13 residues long. Trimming left V 6 bases short and J 6 bases short, with 15 bases between. Germline V gene sequence: CDR1 MDHEN, CDR2 SYDVKM. DNA for the CDR3: TGTGCCAGCAGGCCACCGGAGGGGCGCGAGCAGTACTTC. Its protein is CASRPPEGREQYF.

Comment on this clonotype: A far larger clone is one base from this, pointing to a likely read error. V is TRBV6-2 or TRBV6-3 and J is TRBJ1-1; no reliable D call. The length of the CDR3 is 14 residues. CDR1 and CDR2 from the germline V gene are MNHEY and SVGEGT. Written as DNA, the CDR3 is TGTGCCAGCGGTTACACCCCGGGGAACACTGAAGCTTTCTTT. Amino acid sequence: CASGYTPGNTEAFF.

A few counts support this clonotype. This may arise from a read error, as a much more abundant clone is one base away. J is TRBJ2-4 and V is TRBV9; 12 bases align to TRBD1. CDR3 length: 20 amino acids. Per germline, CDR1 SGDLS and CDR2 YYNGEE. CDR3 sequence reads: CASSVDPGQGAKGAKNIPYF. In nucleotides, the CDR3 is TGTGCCAGCAGCGTAGATCCGGGACAGGGGGCAAAGGGGGCCAAAAACATTCCGTACTTC.

The sample holds many counts of this clonotype. CDR3: CASSPSTTGLNQPQHF. The CDR3 DNA follows: TGTGCCAGCAGTCCGTCCACGACAGGGCTTAATCAGCCCCAGCATTTT. V gene TRBV6-5 combines with J gene TRBJ1-5; 7 bases agree with TRBD1. Unmatched junction bases numbered 11, after V lost 5 bases and J lost 4 bases. The germline V gene encodes CDR1 MNHEY and CDR2 SVGAGI. The CDR3 length is 16 residues.

The table lists this clonotype with many counts. The chain employs TRBV20-1 and TRBJ2-1; 11 bases fit TRBD1. The CDR3 runs to 13 residues. Germline V CDR1 and CDR2: DFQATT, SNEGSKA (reference sequence). V shed 5 bases and J 9 bases; nucleotides not matched to a gene: 6. CDR3 sequence reads: CSASGQGGFEQFF. DNA for the CDR3: TGCAGTGCTTCGGGACAGGGGGGGTTTGAGCAGTTCTTC.